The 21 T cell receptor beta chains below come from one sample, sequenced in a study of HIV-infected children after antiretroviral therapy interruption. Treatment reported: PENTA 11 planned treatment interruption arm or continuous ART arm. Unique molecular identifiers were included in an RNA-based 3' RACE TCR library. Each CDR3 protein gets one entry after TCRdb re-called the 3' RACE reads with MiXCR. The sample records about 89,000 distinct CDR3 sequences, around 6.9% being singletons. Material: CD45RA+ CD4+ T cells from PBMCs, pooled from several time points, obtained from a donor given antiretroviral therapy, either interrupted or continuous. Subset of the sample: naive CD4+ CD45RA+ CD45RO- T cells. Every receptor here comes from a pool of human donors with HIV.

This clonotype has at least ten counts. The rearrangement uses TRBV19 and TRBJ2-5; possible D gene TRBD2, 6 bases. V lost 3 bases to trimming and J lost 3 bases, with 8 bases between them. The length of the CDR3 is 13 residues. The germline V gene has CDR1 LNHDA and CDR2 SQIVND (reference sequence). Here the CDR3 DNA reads TGTGCCAGTAGTATCGGGGGAGAAGAGACCCAGTACTTC. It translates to CASSIGGEETQYF.

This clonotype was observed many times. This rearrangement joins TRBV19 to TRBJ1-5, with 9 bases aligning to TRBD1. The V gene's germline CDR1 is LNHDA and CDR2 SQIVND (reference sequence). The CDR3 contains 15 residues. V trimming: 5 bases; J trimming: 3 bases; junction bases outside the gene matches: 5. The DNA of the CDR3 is TGTGCCAGTAGTCCCGACAGGGGGTTCAATCAGCCCCAGCATTTT. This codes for CASSPDRGFNQPQHF.

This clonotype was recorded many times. The CDR3 loop reads CACPPGQGVLSGNTIYF. In DNA, the CDR3 is TGTGCCTGCCCCCCGGGACAGGGGGTTTTATCTGGAAACACCATATATTTT. The chain combines TRBV30 with TRBJ1-3; TRBD1 agrees at 11 bases. Germline V gives CDR1 GTSNPN, CDR2 SVGIG (reference sequence). The junction had 11 bases not matched to a gene; V was cut back by 6 bases and J by 1 base. The CDR3 is 17 residues long.

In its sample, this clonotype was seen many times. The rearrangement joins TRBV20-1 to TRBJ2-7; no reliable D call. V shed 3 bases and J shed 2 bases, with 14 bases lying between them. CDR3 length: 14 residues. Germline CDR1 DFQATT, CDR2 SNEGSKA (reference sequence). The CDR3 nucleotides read TGCAGTGCTAGTTCTCGGCAGGCCCCCTACGAGCAGTACTTC. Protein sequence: CSASSRQAPYEQYF.

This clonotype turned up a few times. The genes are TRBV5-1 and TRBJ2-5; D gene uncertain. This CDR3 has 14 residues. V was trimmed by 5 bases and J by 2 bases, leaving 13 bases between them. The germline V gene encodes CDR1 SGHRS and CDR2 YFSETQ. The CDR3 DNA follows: TGCGCCAGCAGACCGCTGGCACAACAAGAGACCCAGTACTTC. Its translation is CASRPLAQQETQYF.

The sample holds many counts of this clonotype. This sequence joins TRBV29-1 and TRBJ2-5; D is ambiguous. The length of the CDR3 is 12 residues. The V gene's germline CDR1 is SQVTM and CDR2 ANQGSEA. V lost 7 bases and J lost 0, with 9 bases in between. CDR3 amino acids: CSGNLYQETQYF. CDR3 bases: TGCAGCGGCAACCTGTACCAAGAGACCCAGTACTTC.

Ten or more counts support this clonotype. The CDR3 bases are TGCAGCGTTGAAGTCCAGCGGGGGGGATCCTTGAATACGCAGTATTTT. The encoded protein is CSVEVQRGGSLNTQYF. The chain carries TRBV29-1 and TRBJ2-3, with TRBD2 matching over 10 bases. The CDR3 sequence is 16 residues long. The germline gives CDR1 SQVTM, CDR2 ANQGSEA. V gave up 1 base and J gave up 7 bases; unmatched junction bases: 11.

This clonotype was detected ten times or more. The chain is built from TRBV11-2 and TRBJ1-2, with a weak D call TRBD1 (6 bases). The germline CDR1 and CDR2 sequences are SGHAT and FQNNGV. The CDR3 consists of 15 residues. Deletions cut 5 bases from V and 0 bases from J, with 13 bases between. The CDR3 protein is CASSQNRAANYGYTF. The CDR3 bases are TGTGCCAGCAGCCAAAACAGGGCCGCTAACTATGGCTACACCTTC.

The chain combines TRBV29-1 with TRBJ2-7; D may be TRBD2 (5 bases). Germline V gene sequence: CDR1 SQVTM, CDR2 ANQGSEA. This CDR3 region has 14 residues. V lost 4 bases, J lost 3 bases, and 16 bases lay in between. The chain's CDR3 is CSVVGSEGYYEQYF. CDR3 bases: TGCAGCGTTGTTGGTAGCGAGGGATACTACGAGCAGTACTTC.

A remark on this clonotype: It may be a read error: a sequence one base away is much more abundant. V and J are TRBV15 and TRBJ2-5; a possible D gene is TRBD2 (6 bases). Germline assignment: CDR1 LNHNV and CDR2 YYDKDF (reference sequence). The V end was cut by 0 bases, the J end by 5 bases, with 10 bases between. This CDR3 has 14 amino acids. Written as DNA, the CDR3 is TGTGCCACCAGCAGAGATGCGGGGCATGAGACCCAGTACTTC. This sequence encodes CATSRDAGHETQYF.

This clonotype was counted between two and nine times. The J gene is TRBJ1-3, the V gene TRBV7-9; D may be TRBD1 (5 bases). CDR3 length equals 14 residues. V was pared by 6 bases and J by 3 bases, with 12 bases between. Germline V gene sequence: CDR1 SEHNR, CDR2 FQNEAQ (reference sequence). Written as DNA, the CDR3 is TGTGCCAGCAGATCCCCGGGGGATGGAAACACCATATATTTT. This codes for CASRSPGDGNTIYF.

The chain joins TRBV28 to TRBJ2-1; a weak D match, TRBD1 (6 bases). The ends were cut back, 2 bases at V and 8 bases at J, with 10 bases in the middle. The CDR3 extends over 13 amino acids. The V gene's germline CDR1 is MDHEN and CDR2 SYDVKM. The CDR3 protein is CASSLVQGHEQFF. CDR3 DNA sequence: TGTGCCAGCAGTTTAGTACAGGGACATGAGCAGTTCTTC.

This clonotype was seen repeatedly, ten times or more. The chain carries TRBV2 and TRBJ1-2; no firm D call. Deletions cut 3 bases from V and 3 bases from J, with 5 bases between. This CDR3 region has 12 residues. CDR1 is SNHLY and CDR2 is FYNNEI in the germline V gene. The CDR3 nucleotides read TGTGCCAGCAGTGAGGGTTACTATGGCTACACCTTC. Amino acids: CASSEGYYGYTF.

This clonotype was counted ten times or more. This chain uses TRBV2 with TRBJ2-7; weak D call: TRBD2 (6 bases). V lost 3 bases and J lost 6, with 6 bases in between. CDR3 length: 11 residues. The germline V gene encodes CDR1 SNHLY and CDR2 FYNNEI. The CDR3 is CASSERGEQYF. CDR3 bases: TGTGCCAGCAGTGAGCGGGGCGAGCAGTACTTC.

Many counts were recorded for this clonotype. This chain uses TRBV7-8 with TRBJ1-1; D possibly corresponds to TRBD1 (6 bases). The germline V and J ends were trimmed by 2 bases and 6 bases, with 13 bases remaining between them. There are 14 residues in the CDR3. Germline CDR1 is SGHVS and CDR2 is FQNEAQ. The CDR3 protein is CASSLSRDTPEAFF. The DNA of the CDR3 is TGTGCCAGCAGCTTATCTCGGGACACTCCTGAAGCTTTCTTT.

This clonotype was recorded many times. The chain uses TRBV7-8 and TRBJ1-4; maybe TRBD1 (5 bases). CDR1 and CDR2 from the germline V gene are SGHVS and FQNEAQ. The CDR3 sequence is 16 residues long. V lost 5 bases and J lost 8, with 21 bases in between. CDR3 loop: CASSPAVRGGSEKLFF. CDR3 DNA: TGTGCCAGCAGCCCCGCCGTTCGCGGGGGAAGCGAAAAACTGTTTTTT.

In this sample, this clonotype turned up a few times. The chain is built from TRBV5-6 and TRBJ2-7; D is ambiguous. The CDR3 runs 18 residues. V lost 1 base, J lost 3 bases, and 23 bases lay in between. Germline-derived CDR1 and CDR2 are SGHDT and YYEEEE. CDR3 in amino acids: CASSLFRDRSALLYEQYF. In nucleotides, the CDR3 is TGTGCCAGCAGCTTGTTTCGCGACCGAAGCGCCTTACTCTACGAGCAGTACTTC.

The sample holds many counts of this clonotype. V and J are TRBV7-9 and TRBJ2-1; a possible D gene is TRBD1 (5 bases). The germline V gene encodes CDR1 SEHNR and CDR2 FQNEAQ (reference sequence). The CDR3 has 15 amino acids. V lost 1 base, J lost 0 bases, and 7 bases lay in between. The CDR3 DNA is TGTGCCAGCAGCTTAGTAGGGGACTCCTACAATGAGCAGTTCTTC. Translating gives CASSLVGDSYNEQFF.

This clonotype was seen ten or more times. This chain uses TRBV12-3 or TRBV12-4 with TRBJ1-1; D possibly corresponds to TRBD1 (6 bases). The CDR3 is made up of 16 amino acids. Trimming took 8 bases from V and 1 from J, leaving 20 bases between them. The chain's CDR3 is CASRTAFINSNTEAFF. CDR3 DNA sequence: TGTGCCAGCCGGACAGCGTTTATTAATTCGAACACTGAAGCTTTCTTT.

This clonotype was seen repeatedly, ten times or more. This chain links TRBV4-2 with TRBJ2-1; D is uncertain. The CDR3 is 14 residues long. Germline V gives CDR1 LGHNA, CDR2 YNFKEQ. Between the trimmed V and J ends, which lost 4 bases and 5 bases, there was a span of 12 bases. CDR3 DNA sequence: TGTGCCAGCAGCCCTGGCGGCTACGACAATGAGCAGTTCTTC. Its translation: CASSPGGYDNEQFF.

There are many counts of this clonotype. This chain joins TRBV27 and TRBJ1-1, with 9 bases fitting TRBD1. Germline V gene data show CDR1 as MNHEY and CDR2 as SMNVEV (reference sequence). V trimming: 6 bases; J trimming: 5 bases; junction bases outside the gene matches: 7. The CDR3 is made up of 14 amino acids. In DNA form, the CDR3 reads TGTGCCAGCAGCCTAGGACAGGGGAGGACTGAAGCTTTCTTT. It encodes CASSLGQGRTEAFF.